The 16 T cell receptor beta chains listed next were all sequenced from one sample in a study of human T cells and chemical hapten exposure. Via MiXCR, TCRdb re-called the RACE reads, giving one row per CDR3 protein. The sample lists approximately 90,000 distinct CDR3 sequences, about 10% seen once, with 2.5% to 3% in the top ten. Stated time point: healthy volunteer bleed at 2 weeks. Whole blood, unfractionated, served as the material for total RNA extraction. Sequencing input: whole blood. These receptors originate from a female donor in good health. Some clones in this sample may be carry-over from other donors' samples.

The J gene is TRBJ2-4, the V gene TRBV5-1; TRBD1 matches at 7 bases. Per germline, CDR1 SGHRS and CDR2 YFSETQ. The CDR3 runs to 17 residues. V shed 0 bases and J 2 bases; nucleotides not matched to a gene: 8. The CDR3 DNA reads TGCGCCAGCAGCTTGGTTCCGACAGGGAGAACCAAAAACATTCAGTACTTC. Amino acid sequence: CASSLVPTGRTKNIQYF.

This clonotype turned up a few times. The rearrangement joins TRBV12-5 to TRBJ1-6; D ambiguous. V gave up 1 base and J gave up 3 bases, with 7 bases separating them. CDR1 is LGHNT, CDR2 FRNRAP, per germline. This CDR3 comprises 15 residues. CDR3 amino acids: CASGLGSIYNSPLHF. Written as DNA, the CDR3 is TGTGCTAGTGGTTTGGGGTCCATCTATAATTCACCCCTCCACTTT.

The chain couples TRBV28 to TRBJ1-2; no clear D gene. Trimming stripped 2 bases from V and 7 bases from J, with 14 bases between. This CDR3 comprises 14 residues. Germline V gene data show CDR1 as MDHEN and CDR2 as SYDVKM. This CDR3 is CASSLAGAKGGYTF. In nucleotides, the CDR3 is TGTGCCAGCAGTTTAGCGGGAGCGAAAGGTGGCTACACCTTC.

V gene TRBV6-2 or TRBV6-3 combines with J gene TRBJ1-2; D is unclear. Per the germline V gene, CDR1 is MNHEY and CDR2 is SVGEGT. The CDR3 totals 12 residues. V gave up 0 bases and J gave up 6 bases, with 5 bases separating them. DNA of the CDR3: TGTGCCAGCAGTTACTCAGCAAATGGCTACACCTTC. Protein sequence: CASSYSANGYTF.

This chain links TRBV12-3 or TRBV12-4 with TRBJ2-7, with D unresolved. Trimming removed 1 base at V and 2 bases at J, with 9 bases between. The CDR3 is 14 residues long. This chain's CDR3 is CASSLGRMTYEQYF. The DNA for the CDR3 is TGTGCCAGCAGTTTAGGCAGGATGACCTACGAGCAGTACTTC.

In this sample, this clonotype turned up many times. The genes are TRBV6-2 or TRBV6-3 and TRBJ2-6, with D tentatively TRBD2 (5 bases). The germline V and J ends were trimmed by 6 bases and 3 bases, with 9 bases remaining between them. Germline V gene lookup returns CDR1 MNHEY and CDR2 SVGEGT. The CDR3 covers 14 residues. CDR3 bases: TGTGCCAGCAGACTGGACTTTGGGGCCAACGTCCTGACTTTC. This sequence encodes CASRLDFGANVLTF.

This chain links TRBV12-3 or TRBV12-4 with TRBJ1-3; possible D gene TRBD1, 6 bases. With 5 bases removed from V and 0 bases from J, the gap between germline ends came to 11 bases. The CDR3 covers 15 residues. CDR3 sequence: CASSAWTDSGNTIYF. The CDR3 nucleotides read TGTGCCAGCAGTGCATGGACAGACTCTGGAAACACCATATATTTT.

The rearrangement joins TRBV19 to TRBJ2-7; D is unresolved. The CDR3 spans 13 residues. The germline gives CDR1 LNHDA, CDR2 SQIVND (reference sequence). With 1 base removed from V and 2 bases from J, the gap between germline ends came to 6 bases. The CDR3 nucleotides are TGTGCCAGTAGTATAGGTACGGCCTACGAGCAGTACTTC. Its translation: CASSIGTAYEQYF.

The chain uses TRBV28 and TRBJ1-1; 9 nucleotides match TRBD1. The CDR3 runs 15 residues. The ends lost 6 bases at V and 5 bases at J; junction bases unmatched: 10. CDR1 is MDHEN and CDR2 is SYDVKM in the germline V gene. The CDR3 is CASSRGTGRRTEAFF. CDR3 DNA sequence: TGTGCCAGCAGCCGCGGGACAGGGAGGAGAACTGAAGCTTTCTTT.

This clonotype was recorded a few times. The chain has TRBV5-4 and TRBJ2-3; either TRBD1 or TRBD2 may supply D (5 bases each). The CDR3 has 16 amino acids. The V gene lost 0 bases and the J gene lost 1 base, with 12 bases spanning the gap. The germline gives CDR1 SGHNT, CDR2 YYREEE (reference sequence). The CDR3 DNA reads as TGTGCCAGCAGCTTGGAAAAGCAGGGAGGCACAGATACGCAGTATTTT. Protein product: CASSLEKQGGTDTQYF.

Only a few counts were recorded for this clonotype. The chain recombines TRBV5-1 with TRBJ2-7; 7 bases match TRBD2. The CDR3 has 16 residues. Germline loops: CDR1 SGHRS, CDR2 YFSETQ. The trim removed 1 base at V and 1 base at J, leaving 8 bases unmatched. This CDR3 is CASSLMAGAKSYEQYF. The CDR3, as DNA: TGCGCCAGCAGCTTGATGGCGGGAGCGAAATCCTACGAGCAGTACTTC.

V and J are TRBV20-1 and TRBJ2-7; TRBD2 matches at 8 bases. The CDR3 length is 14 residues. Germline values: CDR1 DFQATT, CDR2 SNEGSKA (reference sequence). The ends lost 2 bases at V and 1 base at J; junction bases unmatched: 4. The chain's CDR3 is CSARKSGRSYEQYF. The CDR3 region has the DNA TGCAGTGCTAGAAAAAGCGGGAGATCCTACGAGCAGTACTTC.

The chain joins TRBV12-3 or TRBV12-4 to TRBJ2-7; D unresolved. Trimming removed 3 bases at V and 4 bases at J, with 13 bases between. The CDR3 has 14 residues. The CDR3 sequence is CASSLGGMEYEQYF. In DNA form, the CDR3 reads TGTGCCAGCAGTTTGGGCGGAATGGAATACGAGCAGTACTTC.

This clonotype was observed a handful of times. This chain uses TRBV5-1 with TRBJ2-3; perhaps TRBD2 as D (6 bases). This CDR3 spans 16 amino acids. Per germline, CDR1 SGHRS and CDR2 YFSETQ. Trimming shortened V by 7 bases and J by 0 bases, and 18 bases separated the two germline ends. CDR3 DNA sequence: TGCGCCAGCCGGGGCGGGAAAGTTACTAGCACAGATACGCAGTATTTT. Amino acid sequence: CASRGGKVTSTDTQYF.

This clonotype was recorded at least ten times. This CDR3 reads CASSGDTLNSYEQYF. The CDR3 region has the DNA TGTGCCAGCAGTGGGGATACCTTAAACTCCTACGAGCAGTACTTC. The chain carries TRBV6-1 and TRBJ2-7; D gene unclear. The CDR3 length is 15 residues. The germline CDR1 and CDR2 sequences are MNHNS and SASEGT. Trimming took 4 bases from V and 0 from J, leaving 13 bases between them.

This clonotype was seen many times. The rearrangement uses TRBV2 and TRBJ1-5; TRBD1 aligns across 8 bases. Germline values: CDR1 SNHLY, CDR2 FYNNEI. This CDR3 comprises 14 residues. V lost 2 bases to trimming and J lost 6 bases; unmatched junction nucleotides: 3. DNA for the CDR3: TGTGCCAGCAGTGAAAGGGGGACAGGTCAGCCCCAGCATTTT. It translates to CASSERGTGQPQHF.